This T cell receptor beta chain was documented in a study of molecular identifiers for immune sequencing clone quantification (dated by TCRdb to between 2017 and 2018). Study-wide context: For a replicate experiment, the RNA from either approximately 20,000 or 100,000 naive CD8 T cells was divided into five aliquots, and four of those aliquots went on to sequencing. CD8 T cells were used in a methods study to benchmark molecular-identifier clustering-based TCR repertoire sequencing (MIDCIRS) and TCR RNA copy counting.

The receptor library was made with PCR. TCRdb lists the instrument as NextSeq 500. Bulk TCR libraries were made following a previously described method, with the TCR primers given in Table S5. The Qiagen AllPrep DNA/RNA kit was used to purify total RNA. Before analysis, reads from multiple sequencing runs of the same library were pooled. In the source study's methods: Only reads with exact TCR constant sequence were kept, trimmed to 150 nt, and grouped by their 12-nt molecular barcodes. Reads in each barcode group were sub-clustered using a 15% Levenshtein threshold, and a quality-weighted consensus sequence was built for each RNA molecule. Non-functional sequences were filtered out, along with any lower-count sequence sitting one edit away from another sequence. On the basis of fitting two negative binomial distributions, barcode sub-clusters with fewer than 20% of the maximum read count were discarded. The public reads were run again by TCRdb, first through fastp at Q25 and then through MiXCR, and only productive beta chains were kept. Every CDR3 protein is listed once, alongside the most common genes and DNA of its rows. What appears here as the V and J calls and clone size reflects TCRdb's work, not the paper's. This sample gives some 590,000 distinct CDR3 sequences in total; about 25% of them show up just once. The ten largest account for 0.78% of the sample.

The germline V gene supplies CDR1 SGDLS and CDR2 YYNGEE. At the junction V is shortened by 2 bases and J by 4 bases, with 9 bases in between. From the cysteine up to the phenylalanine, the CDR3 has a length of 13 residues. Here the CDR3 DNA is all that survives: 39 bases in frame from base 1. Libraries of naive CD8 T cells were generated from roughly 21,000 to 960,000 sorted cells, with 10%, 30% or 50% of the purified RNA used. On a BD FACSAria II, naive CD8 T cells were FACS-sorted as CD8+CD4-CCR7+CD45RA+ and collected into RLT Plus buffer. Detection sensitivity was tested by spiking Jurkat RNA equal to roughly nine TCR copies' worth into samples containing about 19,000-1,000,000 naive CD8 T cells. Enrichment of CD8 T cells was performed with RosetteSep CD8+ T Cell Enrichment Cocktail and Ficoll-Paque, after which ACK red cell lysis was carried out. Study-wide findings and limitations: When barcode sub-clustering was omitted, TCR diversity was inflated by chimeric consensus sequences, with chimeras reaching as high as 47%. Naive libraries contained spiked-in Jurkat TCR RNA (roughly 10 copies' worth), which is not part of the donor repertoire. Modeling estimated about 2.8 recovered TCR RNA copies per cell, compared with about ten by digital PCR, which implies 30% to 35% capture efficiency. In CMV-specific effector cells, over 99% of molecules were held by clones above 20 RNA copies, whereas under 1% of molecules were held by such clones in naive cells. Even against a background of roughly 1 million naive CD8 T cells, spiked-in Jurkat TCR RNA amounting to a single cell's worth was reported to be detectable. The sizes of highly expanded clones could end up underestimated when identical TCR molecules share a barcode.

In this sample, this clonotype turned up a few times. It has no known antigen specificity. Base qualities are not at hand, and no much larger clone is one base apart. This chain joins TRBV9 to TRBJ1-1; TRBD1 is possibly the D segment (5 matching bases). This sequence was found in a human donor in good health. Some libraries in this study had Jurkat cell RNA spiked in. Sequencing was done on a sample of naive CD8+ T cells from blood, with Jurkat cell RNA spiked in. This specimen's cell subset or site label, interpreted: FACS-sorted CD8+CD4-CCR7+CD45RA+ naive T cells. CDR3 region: CASSVGGFTEAFF. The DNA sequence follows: TGTGCCAGCAGCGTTGGGGGGTTCACTGAAGCTTTCTTT.